Below are 3 T cell receptor beta chains sequenced from a single sample in a study of blood T cell repertoires in COVID-19. This table comes from immunoSEQ multiplex PCR, and its TCRdb copy is limited to in-frame clones, with some not included. The table includes some 250,000 clones, approximately 86% detected once. The sample taken for sequencing was PBMCs or T cells enriched from blood (not recorded which). These receptors came from a middle-aged woman with acute COVID-19.

V gene TRBV5-1 combines with J gene TRBJ2-1, with a tentative D call TRBD1 (7 bases). The CDR3 runs 16 residues. V was cut by 0 bases and J by 3 bases, with 13 bases left in between. Germline V lookup: CDR1 SGHRS, CDR2 YFSETQ. Written as DNA, the CDR3 is TGCGCCAGCAGCTTGGTCCCAGGGGGGCTCTACAATGAGCAGTTCTTC. Translated: CASSLVPGGLYNEQFF.

The chain joins TRBV5-1 to TRBJ1-1; D call uncertain. The CDR3 spans 13 residues. The germline gives CDR1 SGHRS, CDR2 YFSETQ. V was clipped by 0 bases and J by 6 bases, with 9 bases between them. The CDR3 protein is CASSLAGGAEAFF. The CDR3 DNA reads TGCGCCAGCAGCTTGGCCGGAGGAGCTGAAGCTTTCTTT.

This sequence joins TRBV11-3 and TRBJ2-3; 13 bases fit TRBD2. Germline CDR1 reads SGHNT; CDR2 reads YENEEA. This CDR3 is 17 amino acids long. Trimming removed 5 bases from V and 0 bases from J; junction bases left unmatched: 5. Here the CDR3 DNA reads TGTGCCAGCAGCATTGGGACTAGCGGGACCAGCACAGATACGCAGTATTTT. This encodes CASSIGTSGTSTDTQYF.